The 21 T cell receptor beta chains presented below share a single source sample, sequenced in a study of brain metastases from non-small cell lung cancer. Assay used: immunoSEQ multiplex PCR; TCRdb lists only in-frame clones, some missing. Here the sample spans roughly 3,000 clones, about 79% being singletons. The sequenced sample consisted of primary lung tumor tissue. The receptors come from a donor over 35 with non-small cell lung cancer.

The chain carries TRBV28 and TRBJ2-7, with D possibly TRBD2 on 6 matching bases. CDR1 is MDHEN, CDR2 SYDVKM, per germline. The CDR3 extends over 15 amino acids. V lost 2 bases and J 2 bases, leaving 13 bases between the germline ends. The CDR3 region has the DNA TGTGCCAGCAGTTTAACCCCGCGGGGAGCCTACGAGCAGTACTTC. Amino acids: CASSLTPRGAYEQYF.

V and J are TRBV6-5 and TRBJ2-1, with TRBD2 as a possible D gene (6 bases). Per the germline V gene, CDR1 is MNHEY and CDR2 is SVGAGI. Trimming left V 4 bases short and J 13 bases short, with 17 bases between. The CDR3 extends over 13 amino acids. CDR3 protein: CASSSHGGGPQFF. The CDR3 coding sequence is TGTGCCAGCAGTTCCCATGGGGGAGGCCCACAGTTCTTC.

In this sample, this clone turned up a few times. The sample carries other DNA sequences with the same CDR3. The V call is TRBV18, the J call TRBJ1-1; weak D call: TRBD1 (6 bases). The CDR3 has 14 residues. Germline V CDR1 and CDR2: KGHSH, LQKENI. Deletions cut 4 bases from V and 1 base from J, with 10 bases between. Here the CDR3 DNA reads TGTGCCAGCTCACTTGGGGACACGAACACTGAAGCTTTCTTT. Encoded protein: CASSLGDTNTEAFF.

This chain connects TRBV20-1 to TRBJ2-5; the match to TRBD2 covers 12 bases. The CDR3 is 17 residues long. Trimming at V came to 3 bases and at J to 5 bases, leaving 13 bases not matched to a gene. Germline values: CDR1 DFQATT, CDR2 SNEGSKA (reference sequence). For the CDR3, the DNA is TGCAGTGCTAGTTCCGCCCTAGCGGGGGGGGTTTTGGAGACCCAGTACTTC. It is translated as CSASSALAGGVLETQYF.

In nucleotides, the CDR3 is TGTGCCAGCAGCCAAGACAGCGGGGTCCCCCACGAGCAGTACTTC. Residues: CASSQDSGVPHEQYF. The chain recombines TRBV14 with TRBJ2-7; 7 nucleotides line up with TRBD2. CDR3 length: 15 residues. Germline V gives CDR1 SGHDN, CDR2 FVKESK. The junction had 7 bases not matched to a gene; V was cut back by 0 bases and J by 5 bases.

This clone was detected only once. The V and J genes are TRBV29-1 and TRBJ2-7, with 9 bases fitting TRBD1. The junction had 13 bases not matched to a gene; V was cut back by 7 bases and J by 9 bases. CDR1 and CDR2 (germline): SQVTM, ANQGSEA. CDR3 size: 13 residues. CDR3 sequence reads: CSASPGTGKMQYF. DNA of the CDR3: TGCAGCGCCAGTCCCGGGACAGGGAAGATGCAGTACTTC.

On this clone itself: Other DNA sequences within the sample encode an identical CDR3. The chain combines TRBV18 with TRBJ2-2, with D perhaps matching TRBD1 (6 bases). Germline V gene data show CDR1 as KGHSH and CDR2 as LQKENI. V was trimmed by 3 bases and J by 2 bases, leaving 10 bases between them. This CDR3 has 15 amino acids. CDR3 residues: CASSPPRGNTGELFF. CDR3 nucleotides: TGTGCCAGCTCACCCCCCAGGGGAAACACCGGGGAGCTGTTTTTT.

A note on this clone: Given a much more abundant clone one base away, this may be a read error. The identical CDR3 is also encoded by other nucleotide sequences in the sample. The chain carries TRBV14 and TRBJ1-2; 9 nucleotides match TRBD1. Germline lookup yields CDR1 SGHDN and CDR2 FVKESK. The CDR3 contains 16 residues. CDR3 region: CASSQEDRGVLYGYTF. The DNA for the CDR3 is TGTGCCAGTAGCCAAGAGGACAGGGGCGTCCTCTATGGCTACACCTTC.

This chain connects TRBV29-1 to TRBJ2-2; 7 positions match TRBD1. The CDR3 contains 16 residues. CDR1 is SQVTM, CDR2 ANQGSEA, per germline. Trimming at V came to 7 bases and at J to 1 base, leaving 12 bases not matched to a gene. In DNA, the CDR3 is TGCAGCGAAACAACAGGGGAAAGAAAGAACACCGGGGAGCTGTTTTTT. Its protein product is CSETTGERKNTGELFF.

There are a few counts of this clone. This sequence joins TRBV29-1 and TRBJ2-2; no reliable D call. Germline assignment: CDR1 SQVTM and CDR2 ANQGSEA. The CDR3 totals 11 residues. Between the trimmed V and J ends, which lost 6 bases and 8 bases, there was a span of 10 bases. As DNA, the CDR3 is TGCAGCGTGGATGAGATTGGGGAGCTGTTTTTT. Amino acids: CSVDEIGELFF.

The V and J genes are TRBV9 and TRBJ1-2; D gene ambiguous. V was pared by 0 bases and J by 4 bases, with 7 bases between. The CDR3 consists of 13 residues. Per the germline V gene, CDR1 is SGDLS and CDR2 is YYNGEE. CDR3 residues: CASSVGSGYGYTF. The CDR3 DNA reads as TGTGCCAGCAGCGTAGGGAGCGGCTATGGCTACACCTTC.

V is TRBV25-1 and J is TRBJ1-6; TRBD1 is a possible D gene (6 bases). The CDR3 sequence is 14 residues long. The germline CDR1 and CDR2 sequences are MGHDK and SYGVNS. V lost 3 bases, J lost 7 bases, and 10 bases lay in between. This chain's CDR3 is CASSDTGINSPLHF. DNA for the CDR3: TGTGCCAGCAGTGACACAGGGATAAATTCACCCCTCCACTTT.

This chain joins TRBV7-2 and TRBJ1-1; perhaps TRBD1 as D (5 bases). V was pared by 4 bases and J by 1 base, with 7 bases between. The germline V gene has CDR1 SGHTA and CDR2 FQGNSA. CDR3 length: 13 amino acids. CDR3 DNA: TGTGCCAGCAGCTCCGGGGCGAACACTGAAGCTTTCTTT. It codes for CASSSGANTEAFF.

V usage is TRBV2 and J usage is TRBJ2-1; 14 nucleotides line up with TRBD2. CDR1 SNHLY and CDR2 FYNNEI come from the germline V gene. This CDR3 comprises 16 residues. Trimming took 10 bases from V and 9 from J; bases not matched to a gene: 14. The DNA for the CDR3 is TGTGCCACCACACGGGGACTAGCGGGGGTAGCAGGTGAGCAGTTCTTC. This gives the protein CATTRGLAGVAGEQFF.

The rearrangement uses TRBV7-6 and TRBJ1-1; a weak D match, TRBD1 (6 bases). CDR1 and CDR2 (germline): SGHVS, FNYEAQ. Trimming took 1 base from V and 1 from J, leaving 16 bases between them. This CDR3 is built from 17 residues. The CDR3 DNA follows: TGTGCCAGCAGCTTAGGCACACTACAGGGCCCGAACACTGAAGCTTTCTTT. This translates into CASSLGTLQGPNTEAFF.

A word on this clone: In the same sample, other DNA sequences code for this CDR3. This rearrangement joins TRBV5-1 to TRBJ2-7; 7 bases map to TRBD1. The CDR3 spans 16 residues. Germline CDR1 is SGHRS and CDR2 is YFSETQ. V was clipped by 4 bases and J by 2 bases; unmatched bases: 12. CDR3 in DNA: TGCGCCAGCAGCCTAAGACAGGGAAACCCTACCTACGAGCAGTACTTC. As protein: CASSLRQGNPTYEQYF. The entire variable domain, with the rest obtained from reference TRBV5-1 and TRBJ2-7, is as follows: KAGVTQTPRYLIKTRGQQVTLSCSPISGHRSVSWYQQTPGQGLQFLFEYFSETQRNKGNFPGRFSGRQFSNSRSEMNVSTLELGDSALYLCASSLRQGNPTYEQYFGPGTRLTVT.

The V call is TRBV5-8, the J call TRBJ1-1; D remains unclear. With 2 bases removed from V and 0 bases from J, the gap between germline ends came to 5 bases. The CDR3 has 13 residues. The germline CDR1 and CDR2 sequences are SGHTS and YDEGEE. The CDR3 loop is CASSFDMNTEAFF. CDR3 DNA sequence: TGTGCCAGCAGCTTTGACATGAACACTGAAGCTTTCTTT.

V is TRBV11-2 and J is TRBJ1-5, with D perhaps matching TRBD1 (6 bases). V shed 5 bases and J shed 0 bases, with 14 bases lying between them. The CDR3 totals 16 residues. The germline gives CDR1 SGHAT, CDR2 FQNNGV. CDR3 loop: CASSPAQGNSNQPQHF. CDR3 bases: TGTGCCAGCAGCCCCGCACAGGGAAATAGCAATCAGCCCCAGCATTTT.

This clone is large by share. The sample has other DNA sequences that encode this CDR3 too. This chain uses TRBV4-2 with TRBJ1-5; a possible D gene is TRBD1 (5 bases). V dropped 6 bases and J dropped 6 bases, with 15 bases sitting between them. The CDR3 extends over 14 amino acids. Germline loops: CDR1 LGHNA, CDR2 YNFKEQ. CDR3 sequence: CASSRGLGAQPQHF. CDR3 DNA sequence: TGTGCCAGCAGTCGAGGACTTGGGGCTCAGCCCCAGCATTTT.

This clone has a handful of counts. V gene TRBV6-1 combines with J gene TRBJ2-5; D gene unclear. From germline, CDR1 is MNHNS and CDR2 SASEGT. Trimming removed 3 bases from V and 2 bases from J, with 7 bases in between. The CDR3 length is 13 residues. The CDR3 here is CASSEPVQETQYF. CDR3 DNA sequence: TGTGCCAGCAGTGAGCCAGTTCAAGAGACCCAGTACTTC.

Concerning this clone itself: This could be a read error, since a much larger clone is one nucleotide away. Other DNA sequences in this sample translate to the same CDR3. J is TRBJ2-7 and V is TRBV4-1; perhaps D is TRBD1 or TRBD2 (6 bases each). This CDR3 is 15 amino acids long. Germline lookup yields CDR1 MGHRA and CDR2 YSYEKL. The CDR3 bases are TGCGCTAGCAGCCGTGGGGGGACAAGCTCCTACGAGCAGTACTTC. Translated: CASSRGGTSSYEQYF.